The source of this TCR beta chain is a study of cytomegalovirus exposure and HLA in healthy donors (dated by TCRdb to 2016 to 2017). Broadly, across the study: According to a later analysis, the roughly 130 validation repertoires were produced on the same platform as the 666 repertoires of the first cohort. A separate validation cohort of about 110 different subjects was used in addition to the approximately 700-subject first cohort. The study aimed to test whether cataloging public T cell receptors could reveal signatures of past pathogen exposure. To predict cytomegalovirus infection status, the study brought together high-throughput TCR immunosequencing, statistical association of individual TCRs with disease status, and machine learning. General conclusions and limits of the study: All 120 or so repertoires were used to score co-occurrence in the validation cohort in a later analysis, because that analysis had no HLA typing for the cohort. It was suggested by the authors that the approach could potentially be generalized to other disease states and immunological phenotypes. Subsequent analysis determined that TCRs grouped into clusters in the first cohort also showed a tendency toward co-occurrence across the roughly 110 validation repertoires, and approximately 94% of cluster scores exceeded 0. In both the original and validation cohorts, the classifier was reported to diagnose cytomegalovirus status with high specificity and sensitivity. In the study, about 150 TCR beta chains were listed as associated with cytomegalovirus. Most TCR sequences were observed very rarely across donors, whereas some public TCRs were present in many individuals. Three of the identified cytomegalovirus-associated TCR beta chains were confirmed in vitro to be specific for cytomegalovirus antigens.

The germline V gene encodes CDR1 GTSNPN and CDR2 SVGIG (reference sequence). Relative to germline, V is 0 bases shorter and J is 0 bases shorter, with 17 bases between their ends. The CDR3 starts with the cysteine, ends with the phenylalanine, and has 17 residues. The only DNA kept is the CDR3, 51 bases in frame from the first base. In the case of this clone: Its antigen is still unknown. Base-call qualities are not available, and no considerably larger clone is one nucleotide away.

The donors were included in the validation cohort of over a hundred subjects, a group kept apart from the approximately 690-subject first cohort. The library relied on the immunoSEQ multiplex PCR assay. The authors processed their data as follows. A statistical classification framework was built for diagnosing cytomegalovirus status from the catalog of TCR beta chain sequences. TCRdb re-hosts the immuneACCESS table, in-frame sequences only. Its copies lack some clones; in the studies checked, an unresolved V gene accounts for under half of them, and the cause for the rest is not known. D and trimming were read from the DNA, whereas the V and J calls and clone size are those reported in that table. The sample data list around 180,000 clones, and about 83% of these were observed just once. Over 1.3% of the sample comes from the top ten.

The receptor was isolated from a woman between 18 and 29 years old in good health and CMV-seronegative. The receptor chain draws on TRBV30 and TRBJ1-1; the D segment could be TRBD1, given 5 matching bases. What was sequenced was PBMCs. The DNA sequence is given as TGTGCCTGGAGTGTTCGGGGACTCACCGGGCTGAACACTGAAGCTTTCTTT. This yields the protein CAWSVRGLTGLNTEAFF.